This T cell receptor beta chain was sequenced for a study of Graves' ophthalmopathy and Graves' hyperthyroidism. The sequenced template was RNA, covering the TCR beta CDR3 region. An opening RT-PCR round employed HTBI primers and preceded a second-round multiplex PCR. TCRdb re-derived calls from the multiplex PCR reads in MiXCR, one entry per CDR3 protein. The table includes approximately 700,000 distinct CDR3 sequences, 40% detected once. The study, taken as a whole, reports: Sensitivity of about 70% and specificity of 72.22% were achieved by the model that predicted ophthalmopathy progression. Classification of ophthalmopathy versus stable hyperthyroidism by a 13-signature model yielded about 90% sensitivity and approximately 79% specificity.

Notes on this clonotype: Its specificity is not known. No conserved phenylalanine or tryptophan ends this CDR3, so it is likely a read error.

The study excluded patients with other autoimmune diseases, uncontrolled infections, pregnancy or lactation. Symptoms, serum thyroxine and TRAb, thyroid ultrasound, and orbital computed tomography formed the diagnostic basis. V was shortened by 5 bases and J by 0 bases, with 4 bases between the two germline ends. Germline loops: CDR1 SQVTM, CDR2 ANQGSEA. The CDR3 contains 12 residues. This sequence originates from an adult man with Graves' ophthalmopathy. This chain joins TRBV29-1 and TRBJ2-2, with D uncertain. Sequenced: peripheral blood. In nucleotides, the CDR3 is TGCAGCGTTCGCGCGAACACCGGGGAGCTGTTTGTA. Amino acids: CSVRANTGELFV.